This T cell receptor beta chain was sequenced in a study of PD-L1 blockade in urothelial cancer. Study context: Male sex and bladder-origin urothelial cancer characterized about 85% of the roughly 29 patients.

Germline V gene sequence: CDR1 MRHNA, CDR2 SNTAGT. This CDR3 spans 15 amino acids. The V gene end was trimmed by 0 bases and the J gene end by 6 bases; junction bases not matched to a gene: 6. The authors spiked synthetic TCR analog templates into each PCR. TCRdb's table, derived via immunoSEQ multiplex PCR, lists solely in-frame clones and lacks some. Counted here are under 40,000 clones, 75% to 95% occurring once; the ten biggest clones make up around 8.3%. Whole-study findings and limits: Durable-benefit patients showed greater tumor-associated blood clone expansion at 3 weeks. Blood TCR clonality below the median before treatment was a predictor of better survival.

As regards this clone: Its antigen is still unknown.

The sample here was PBMCs, taken around atezolizumab (anti-PD-L1) treatment. The TCR was taken from a man in his sixties or seventies with urothelial cancer. J is TRBJ2-3 and V is TRBV6-4; TRBD2 matches at 7 bases. CDR3 in DNA: TGTGCCAGCAGTGACTCCGGCGGGAGCGTGGATACGCAGTATTTT. Translation: CASSDSGGSVDTQYF.